What follows are 21 T cell receptor beta chains derived from one specimen sequenced in a study of glioma-infiltrating T cells after dendritic cell vaccination. Assay: immunoSEQ multiplex PCR; the TCRdb copy retains only in-frame clones and omits some. The data show about 92,000 clones, about nine tenths seen once. This material consisted of blood, taken before dendritic cell vaccination. These receptors were obtained from a human donor with glioblastoma.

The chain recombines TRBV11-2 with TRBJ2-7, with 7 bases that match TRBD2. J was trimmed by 0 bases and V by 5 bases; bases with no gene match: 13. The CDR3 is 17 residues long. Germline V lookup: CDR1 SGHAT, CDR2 FQNNGV. Here the CDR3 reads CASSPGGWRTSSYEQYF. The CDR3 nucleotides read TGTGCCAGCAGCCCCGGGGGTTGGCGGACTAGCTCCTACGAGCAGTACTTC.

The V call is TRBV27, the J call TRBJ2-1, with 8 bases aligning to TRBD2. V was pared by 6 bases and J by 7 bases, with 17 bases of the junction left unmatched. The germline CDR1 and CDR2 sequences are MNHEY and SMNVEV (reference sequence). The CDR3 totals 17 residues. This chain's CDR3 is CASSFGLANPGVNEQFF. The CDR3 DNA follows: TGTGCCAGCAGCTTCGGACTAGCCAACCCAGGGGTGAATGAGCAGTTCTTC.

V and J are TRBV13 and TRBJ2-7; 7 nucleotides match TRBD1. There are 13 residues in the CDR3. Trimming took 6 bases from V and 5 from J; bases not matched to a gene: 7. Germline CDR1 PRHDT, CDR2 FYEKMQ (reference sequence). The DNA of the CDR3 is TGTGCCAGCAGTTGGGACAGAGCCGACGAGCAGTACTTC. It translates to CASSWDRADEQYF. The full variable domain, in which reference TRBV13 and TRBJ2-7 provide the parts outside the CDR3, is AAGVIQSPRHLIKEKRETATLKCYPIPRHDTVYWYQQGPGQDPQFLISFYEKMQSDKGSIPDRFSAQQFSDYHSELNMSSLELGDSALYFCASSWDRADEQYFGPGTRLTVT.

Concerning this clone: Other DNA sequences in the same sample also yield this CDR3. V is TRBV4-3 and J is TRBJ2-7; 11 bases align to TRBD1. Trimming cost V 3 bases and J 3 bases; bases outside gene matches: 4. This CDR3 is 15 amino acids long. Germline V gives CDR1 LGHNA, CDR2 YSLEER. This CDR3 is CASSHSGTGGYEQYF. The CDR3 nucleotides read TGCGCCAGCAGCCATTCTGGGACAGGGGGCTACGAGCAGTACTTC.

This chain connects TRBV4-1 to TRBJ2-5; 10 bases are shared with TRBD1. The CDR3 extends over 16 amino acids. V shed 2 bases and J 5 bases; nucleotides not matched to a gene: 8. CDR1 is MGHRA and CDR2 is YSYEKL in the germline V gene. As DNA, the CDR3 is TGCGCCAGCAGCCAACACGGACAGGGGGAGGGGGAGACCCAGTACTTC. As protein: CASSQHGQGEGETQYF.

This clone was seen only once. This chain uses TRBV15 with TRBJ2-7; perhaps TRBD1 as D (5 bases). Trimming removed 0 bases at V and 3 bases at J, with 6 bases between. The CDR3 covers 13 residues. Germline V lookup: CDR1 LNHNV, CDR2 YYDKDF (reference sequence). In DNA, the CDR3 is TGTGCCACCAGCAGAGACAGGGACTACGAGCAGTACTTC. Translating gives CATSRDRDYEQYF. The entire variable domain, with the rest obtained from reference TRBV15 and TRBJ2-7, is as follows: DAMVIQNPRYQVTQFGKPVTLSCSQTLNHNVMYWYQQKSSQAPKLLFHYYDKDFNNEADTPDNFQSRRPNTSFCFLDIRSPGLGDTAMYLCATSRDRDYEQYFGPGTRLTVT.

The chain employs TRBV28 and TRBJ2-7, with TRBD2 identical over 8 bases. Germline V gene data show CDR1 as MDHEN and CDR2 as SYDVKM. The junction had 7 bases not matched to a gene; V was cut back by 6 bases and J by 3 bases. This CDR3 comprises 14 residues. The CDR3 DNA reads as TGTGCCAGCAGCCAGGTAGCGGGACGCTACGAGCAGTACTTC. The encoded protein is CASSQVAGRYEQYF.

The chain is built from TRBV7-2 and TRBJ2-1; D possibly corresponds to TRBD2 (7 bases). V shed 5 bases and J shed 6 bases, with 17 bases lying between them. This CDR3 is built from 15 residues. Per germline, CDR1 SGHTA and CDR2 FQGNSA. The CDR3 here is CASSLRRGGLNEQFF. The DNA of the CDR3 is TGTGCCAGCAGCCTCAGAAGGGGGGGCCTCAATGAGCAGTTCTTC.

The chain combines TRBV5-1 with TRBJ2-7, with 7 bases identical to TRBD2. The CDR3 sequence is 14 residues long. V gave up 4 bases and J gave up 2 bases; unmatched junction bases: 6. Germline CDR1 SGHRS, CDR2 YFSETQ. DNA for the CDR3: TGCGCCAGCAGCCCGCGGGAGTTGCCCTACGAGCAGTACTTC. Its protein product is CASSPRELPYEQYF.

This clone was recorded a few times. The CDR3 is CASRARNQPQHF. The CDR3 DNA reads as TGTGCCAGTAGGGCCCGCAATCAGCCCCAGCATTTT. The J gene is TRBJ1-5, the V gene TRBV19; D unclear. Looked up from germline, CDR1 is LNHDA and CDR2 is SQIVND (reference sequence). This CDR3 has 12 amino acids. V shed 6 bases and J shed 2 bases, with 5 bases lying between them.

This clone has just one count. The chain couples TRBV25-1 to TRBJ2-2; tentatively, D is TRBD2 (6 bases). V shed 10 bases and J shed 2 bases, with 14 bases lying between them. CDR1 is MGHDK and CDR2 is SYGVNS in the germline V gene. The CDR3 runs 14 residues. CDR3 protein: CAIGLADNTGELFF. The CDR3 DNA sequence: TGTGCCATTGGGTTAGCGGACAACACCGGGGAGCTGTTTTTT.

The gene calls are TRBV27 and TRBJ2-7; possible D gene TRBD1, 5 bases. The CDR3 is made up of 15 amino acids. CDR1 and CDR2 (germline): MNHEY, SMNVEV (reference sequence). With 6 bases removed from V and 2 bases from J, the gap between germline ends came to 17 bases. The CDR3 region has the DNA TGTGCCAGCAGACCTTGGCAGGGAAGTACCTACGAGCAGTACTTC. Amino acids: CASRPWQGSTYEQYF.

The chain links TRBV5-1 to TRBJ2-7; TRBD1 matches at 9 bases. The germline CDR1 and CDR2 sequences are SGHRS and YFSETQ. The CDR3 has 17 residues. V lost 2 bases, J lost 5 bases, and 14 bases stayed unmatched. The CDR3 loop is CASSLIRPGQGRDEQYF. In DNA form, the CDR3 reads TGCGCCAGCAGCTTAATTCGGCCGGGACAGGGTCGGGACGAGCAGTACTTC.

The chain links TRBV1 to TRBJ2-2; TRBD2, the table's D call, lacks a check against the DNA. TRBV1 is termed a pseudogene. This CDR3 is built from 17 residues. CDR3 in amino acids: CTSSHSLAGKNTGELFF. The CDR3 nucleotides are TGCACCAGCAGCCATAGTCTAGCGGGAAAGAACACCGGGGAGCTGTTTTTT.

The J gene is TRBJ2-3, the V gene TRBV28, with D possibly matching TRBD2 (5 bases). V dropped 9 bases and J dropped 2 bases, with 15 bases sitting between them. This CDR3 region has 14 residues. In germline, CDR1 is MDHEN, CDR2 SYDVKM. The CDR3 region is CASGLEVNTDTQYF. CDR3 nucleotides: TGTGCCAGTGGGTTGGAGGTTAACACAGATACGCAGTATTTT.

The chain has TRBV7-2 and TRBJ2-7, with TRBD2 matching 13 bases. J gave up 7 bases and V 5 bases, and 5 bases lay outside the gene matches. Germline CDR1 is SGHTA and CDR2 is FQGNSA. This CDR3 contains 14 residues. This CDR3 is CASSQTSGRREQYF. The CDR3 DNA is TGTGCCAGCAGCCAGACTAGCGGGAGGAGAGAGCAGTACTTC. Using reference TRBV7-2 and TRBJ2-7 for the parts outside the CDR3, the full variable domain is GAGVSQSPSNKVTEKGKDVELRCDPISGHTALYWYRQSLGQGLEFLIYFQGNSAPDKSGLPSDRFSAERTGGSVSTLTIQRTQQEDSAVYLCASSQTSGRREQYFGPGTRLTVT.

The chain uses TRBV9 and TRBJ2-5, with a tentative D call TRBD1 (6 bases). Germline CDR1 is SGDLS and CDR2 is YYNGEE. V dropped 0 bases and J dropped 7 bases, with 16 bases sitting between them. The CDR3 sequence is 15 residues long. This chain's CDR3 is CASSVEGQGFGTQYF. Written as DNA, the CDR3 is TGTGCCAGCAGCGTAGAGGGCCAGGGGTTTGGGACCCAGTACTTC.

CDR3 protein: CASRVDWDNSPLHF. In DNA form, the CDR3 reads TGTGCCAGCAGGGTTGACTGGGATAATTCACCCCTCCACTTT. This rearrangement joins TRBV6-1 to TRBJ1-6, with D uncertain. The CDR3 contains 14 residues. The V gene's germline CDR1 is MNHNS and CDR2 SASEGT. The germline V and J ends were trimmed by 6 bases and 5 bases, with 11 bases remaining between them.

This rearrangement joins TRBV11-2 to TRBJ2-1; perhaps TRBD2 as D (6 bases). V shed 4 bases and J shed 6 bases, with 16 bases lying between them. CDR1 is SGHAT and CDR2 is FQNNGV in the germline V gene. The CDR3 is 15 amino acids. Written as DNA, the CDR3 is TGTGCCAGCAGCTGGAGGGACCAGAACTCCAATGAGCAGTTCTTC. This translates into CASSWRDQNSNEQFF.

The chain carries TRBV4-3 and TRBJ2-5; 10 bases agree with TRBD1. CDR1 is LGHNA and CDR2 is YSLEER in the germline V gene. CDR3 size: 15 residues. The junction had 6 bases not matched to a gene; V was cut back by 4 bases and J by 4 bases. The chain's CDR3 is CASSPGTGVLETQYF. Here the CDR3 DNA reads TGCGCCAGCAGCCCTGGGACAGGGGTATTAGAGACCCAGTACTTC.

The genes are TRBV11-2 and TRBJ1-2; D ambiguous. The CDR3 contains 15 residues. The germline gives CDR1 SGHAT, CDR2 FQNNGV. Trimming removed 0 bases at V and 4 bases at J, with 12 bases between. The CDR3 nucleotides read TGTGCCAGCAGCTTAGACCCCCCCCTATCCTATGGCTACACCTTC. Protein product: CASSLDPPLSYGYTF.